The T cell receptor (beta chain) under discussion was sequenced for a study of cytomegalovirus exposure and HLA in healthy donors. As for the study in general: Most donors, about 77% of a few hundred genotyped, fell in the Caucasian-associated ancestry cluster.

V lost 5 bases to trimming and J lost 6 bases, with 14 bases between them. Per germline, CDR1 SGHTA and CDR2 FQGNSA. CDR3 size: 13 residues. The primer mix had 60 Vbeta and 13 Jbeta primers. Assay used: immunoSEQ multiplex PCR; TCRdb lists only in-frame clones, some missing. The sample lists 150,000 to 200,000 clones, roughly 82% seen once, with around 10% in the top ten. The V call is TRBV7-2, the J call TRBJ2-7; the D gene is possibly TRBD1 (7 bases). Source material: PBMCs. The receptor comes from a man aged 45-65 years in good health and CMV-seropositive. The CDR3 sequence is CASSRMQGGEQYF. In DNA form, the CDR3 reads TGTGCCAGCAGCCGAATGCAGGGGGGCGAGCAGTACTTC.